The present entry profiles one TCR beta chain with its context. The antigen is unknown. Diagnosing involved the use of clinical symptoms, serum thyroxine and TRAb, thyroid ultrasound and orbital computed tomography. The data are from a study of T cells in Graves' hyperthyroidism and ophthalmopathy. Study conclusions and caveats: Within blood appeared most thyroid clonotypes that had expanded above 0.001.

Amplification of TCR beta CDR3 regions used RNA as the template. The HTBI set primed first-round TCR CDR3 RT-PCR. TCRdb recomputed calls from the multiplex PCR reads with MiXCR, one row per CDR3 protein. The table records about 640,000 distinct CDR3 sequences, around 20% of them present only once. Trimming took 4 bases from V and 6 from J, leaving 14 bases between them. Germline V gene sequence: CDR1 SGHRS, CDR2 YFSETQ. CDR3 length equals 13 residues. This receptor was obtained from a man aged 30-40 years with Graves' ophthalmopathy. Sequencing used blood. The rearrangement uses TRBV5-1 and TRBJ2-7, with D perhaps matching TRBD2 (6 bases). Written as DNA, the CDR3 is TGCGCCAGCAGCGGGGGGTCGAGGGTCGAGCAGTACTTC. Protein product: CASSGGSRVEQYF.